This passage covers 25 T cell receptor beta chains from one sample sequenced in a study of regulatory T cells in long-lasting Graves disease. Construction of the TCR beta libraries employed iRepertoire HTBI primers in conjunction with Arm-PCR of CDR3 regions. TCRdb itself ran the multiplex PCR reads through MiXCR, one entry per CDR3 protein. The sample shows around 400,000 distinct CDR3 sequences, 12% of them seen only once. Time point described: newly diagnosed GD, antithyroid drugs for less than 3 months. Extracted PBMC RNA gave rise to the TCR library. In addition, the sample was reused for a study of T cells in Graves' hyperthyroidism and ophthalmopathy.

The sequenced sample was peripheral blood mononuclear cells (PBMCs), obtained at new diagnosis, from a patient treated with antithyroid drugs. All receptors come from a woman between 18 and 29 years old with Graves disease.

This clonotype was detected many times. The chain links TRBV29-1 to TRBJ2-3; TRBD1 matches at 10 bases. The CDR3 is made up of 13 amino acids. Per germline, CDR1 SQVTM and CDR2 ANQGSEA. V was clipped by 5 bases and J by 9 bases; unmatched bases: 8. CDR3 loop: CSVPGQGTVTQYF. CDR3 DNA sequence: TGCAGCGTTCCGGGACAGGGGACAGTGACGCAGTATTTT.

CDR3 bases: TGCAGTGCTAGACGGCTTCTGACTGGAAACACCATATATTTT. Translating gives CSARRLLTGNTIYF. The chain uses TRBV20-1 and TRBJ1-3; D is unresolved. CDR1 and CDR2 from the germline V gene are DFQATT and SNEGSKA (reference sequence). Trimming took 2 bases from V and 2 from J, leaving 10 bases between them. The CDR3 is 14 amino acids.

CDR3 protein: CASRRGHPYEQYV. The CDR3 DNA reads TGTGCCAGCAGAAGGGGACATCCCTACGAGCAGTACGTC. V and J are TRBV5-6 and TRBJ2-7; TRBD1 might be the D (6 bases). Trimming cost V 5 bases and J 2 bases, with 11 bases left between them. Germline V gives CDR1 SGHDT, CDR2 YYEEEE. The CDR3 covers 13 residues.

This clonotype was seen many times. The chain carries TRBV12-3 or TRBV12-4 and TRBJ1-6; D might be TRBD1 (5 bases). The CDR3 extends over 15 amino acids. Trimming took off 5 bases at V and 8 bases at J, with 16 bases between the two ends. The CDR3 region has the DNA TGTGCCAGCAGTCCTATCCGGGGCGGGGATTCACCCCTCCACTTT. This encodes CASSPIRGGDSPLHF.

The rearrangement joins TRBV19 to TRBJ1-1, with a weak D call TRBD1 (6 bases). V dropped 5 bases and J dropped 11 bases, with 12 bases sitting between them. The CDR3 is made up of 11 amino acids. Germline-derived CDR1 and CDR2 are LNHDA and SQIVND (reference sequence). The DNA for the CDR3 is TGTGCCAGTAGTTTCCAGGGGCACGCTTTCTTT. Residues: CASSFQGHAFF.

This clonotype was seen more than once but under ten times. The rearrangement joins TRBV24-1 to TRBJ1-5, with D hard to call. CDR1 is KGHDR, CDR2 SFDVKD, per germline. Trimming left V 9 bases short and J 4 bases short, with 21 bases between. The CDR3 runs to 16 residues. Here the CDR3 DNA reads TGTGCCACCGGGTCTCGTGAGGGCCTGTGGAATCAGCCCCAGCATTTT. Amino acids: CATGSREGLWNQPQHF.

This clonotype was recorded many times. V gene TRBV10-3 combines with J gene TRBJ2-3; tentative D call: TRBD2 (5 bases). Germline values: CDR1 ENHRY, CDR2 SYGVKD. This CDR3 region has 14 residues. Deletions cut 0 bases from V and 3 bases from J, with 7 bases between. In nucleotides, the CDR3 is TGTGCCATCAGTGAGTCTAGCGCAACAGATACGCAGTATTTT. Protein product: CAISESSATDTQYF.

This clonotype was counted many times. The chain carries TRBV7-2 and TRBJ2-3, with D possibly being TRBD2 (6 bases). V was pared by 5 bases and J by 0 bases, with 12 bases between. The CDR3 is 15 residues long. Germline V gene sequence: CDR1 SGHTA, CDR2 FQGNSA. The CDR3 region has the DNA TGTGCCAGCAGCCAGGGACTCCCTAGCACAGATACGCAGTATTTT. Its protein product is CASSQGLPSTDTQYF.

The table lists this clonotype with many counts. The rearrangement uses TRBV11-2 and TRBJ1-1; D gene uncertain. Germline CDR1 and CDR2: SGHAT and FQNNGV. Trimming shortened V by 2 bases and J by 4 bases, and 14 bases separated the two germline ends. The CDR3 extends over 15 amino acids. The CDR3 protein is CASSLIVVTSTEAFF. The CDR3 DNA sequence: TGTGCCAGCAGCTTAATTGTGGTAACGTCCACTGAAGCTTTCTTT.

This clonotype was seen ten or more times. The CDR3 loop is CASSRLAGEPTYEQYF. CDR3 DNA: TGTGCCAGCAGCCGTTTGGCGGGAGAGCCAACCTACGAGCAGTACTTC. The V gene is TRBV28, the J gene TRBJ2-7, with TRBD2 identical over 7 bases. V was pared by 6 bases and J by 2 bases, with 13 bases of the junction left unmatched. The germline gives CDR1 MDHEN, CDR2 SYDVKM. The CDR3 contains 16 residues.

This clonotype has ten or more counts. J is TRBJ1-2 and V is TRBV6-2 or TRBV6-3, with D unresolved. Germline loops: CDR1 MNHEY, CDR2 SVGEGT. This CDR3 region has 13 residues. V was pared by 2 bases and J by 2 bases, with 6 bases between. CDR3 in amino acids: CASSYRRNYGYTF. The CDR3 DNA reads as TGTGCCAGCAGTTACAGGAGGAACTATGGCTACACCTTC.

There are a few counts of this clonotype. The CDR3 coding sequence is TGCAGCGCCTTGACAGGGAGCGAGCATCAGCCCCAGCATTTT. Protein: CSALTGSEHQPQHF. The rearrangement uses TRBV29-1 and TRBJ1-5, with 7 bases that match TRBD1. The CDR3 consists of 14 residues. The junction had 11 bases not matched to a gene; V was cut back by 7 bases and J by 5 bases. Germline loops: CDR1 SQVTM, CDR2 ANQGSEA.

This clonotype was detected many times. This chain joins TRBV19 and TRBJ2-7; 9 nucleotides line up with TRBD1. V gave up 3 bases and J gave up 2 bases; unmatched junction bases: 5. In germline, CDR1 is LNHDA, CDR2 SQIVND (reference sequence). The CDR3 is 15 amino acids. The CDR3 is CASSMDGQGTYEQYF. The CDR3 DNA sequence: TGTGCCAGTAGTATGGACGGACAGGGGACCTACGAGCAGTACTTC. The full variable domain, completed using reference TRBV19 and TRBJ2-7, is DGGITQSPKYLFRKEGQNVTLSCEQNLNHDAMYWYRQDPGQGLRLIYYSQIVNDFQKGDIAEGYSVSREKKESFPLTVTSAQKNPTAFYLCASSMDGQGTYEQYFGPGTRLTVT.

The chain links TRBV6-1 to TRBJ2-7, with a tentative D call TRBD1 (6 bases). The CDR3 contains 15 residues. V shed 6 bases and J shed 0 bases, with 15 bases lying between them. Germline V gives CDR1 MNHNS, CDR2 SASEGT. CDR3 amino acids: CASSPYQGSSYEQYF. The CDR3 DNA follows: TGTGCCAGCAGCCCGTATCAGGGGAGCTCCTACGAGCAGTACTTC.

Ten or more counts support this clonotype. The V gene is TRBV3-1, the J gene TRBJ2-1; no definite D call. CDR1 and CDR2 from the germline V gene are LGHDT and YNNKEL (reference sequence). The CDR3 totals 12 residues. V was cut by 2 bases and J by 4 bases, with 3 bases left in between. CDR3 coding DNA: TGTGCCAGCAGCCAAACTTACAATGAGCAGTTCTTC. Translated, it gives CASSQTYNEQFF.

The chain is built from TRBV29-1 and TRBJ2-3; D gene unclear. Trimming cost V 2 bases and J 5 bases, with 14 bases left between them. CDR1 is SQVTM and CDR2 is ANQGSEA in the germline V gene. CDR3 length: 14 residues. CDR3 in amino acids: CSVEPGSPGDTQYF. CDR3 bases: TGCAGCGTTGAACCGGGCAGTCCGGGAGATACGCAGTATTTT.

This clonotype was seen ten or more times. The rearrangement links TRBV20-1 to TRBJ2-4, with D possibly being TRBD2 (6 bases). This CDR3 is built from 15 residues. The V gene's germline CDR1 is DFQATT and CDR2 SNEGSKA (reference sequence). Between the trimmed V and J ends, which lost 3 bases and 6 bases, there was a span of 18 bases. The CDR3 loop reads CSASLGRSQGNIQYF. CDR3 DNA: TGCAGTGCTAGTTTAGGGAGGAGCCAGGGAAACATTCAGTACTTC.

This clonotype was seen many times. The gene calls are TRBV20-1 and TRBJ1-1; D remains unclear. V lost 0 bases to trimming and J lost 0 bases, with 20 bases between them. The CDR3 loop spans 18 amino acids. Germline V gives CDR1 DFQATT, CDR2 SNEGSKA (reference sequence). The CDR3: CSARDWSVTDELNTEAFF. The CDR3 DNA follows: TGCAGTGCTAGAGATTGGTCGGTAACGGATGAACTGAACACTGAAGCTTTCTTT.

This clonotype was detected ten times or more. The chain recombines TRBV7-2 with TRBJ2-4; TRBD2 is a possible D gene (5 bases). This CDR3 has 14 residues. Germline CDR1 is SGHTA and CDR2 is FQGNSA. Trimming took off 1 base at V and 8 bases at J, with 12 bases between the two ends. The DNA for the CDR3 is TGTGCCAGCAGCTTAGAAGGGTTCGGGGACATTCAGTACTTC. Protein product: CASSLEGFGDIQYF.

This clonotype was counted at least ten times. The V call is TRBV3-1, the J call TRBJ1-4; the D is unclear. The length of the CDR3 is 12 residues. V was shortened by 4 bases and J by 8 bases, with 8 bases between the two germline ends. CDR1 and CDR2 from the germline V gene are LGHDT and YNNKEL (reference sequence). Here the CDR3 reads CASSLGGEKLFF. CDR3 sequence (DNA): TGTGCCAGCAGCCTCGGAGGAGAAAAACTGTTTTTT.

V usage is TRBV28 and J usage is TRBJ2-1; the match to TRBD1 covers 9 bases. V gave up 8 bases and J gave up 8 bases; unmatched junction bases: 4. The CDR3 sequence is 12 residues long. Germline V gene data show CDR1 as MDHEN and CDR2 as SYDVKM. CDR3 region: CASGTGIYEQFF. The CDR3 bases are TGTGCCAGCGGGACAGGGATCTATGAGCAGTTCTTC.

The table lists this clonotype with a few counts. The V gene is TRBV20-1, the J gene TRBJ2-1, with D hard to call. Germline CDR1 reads DFQATT; CDR2 reads SNEGSKA (reference sequence). The CDR3 is 15 residues long. Trimming removed 4 bases from V and 0 bases from J, with 13 bases in between. CDR3 residues: CSATTEPSSYNEQFF. In DNA, the CDR3 is TGCAGTGCTACCACTGAGCCTAGCTCCTACAATGAGCAGTTCTTC.

J is TRBJ2-5 and V is TRBV4-1; D may be TRBD2 (6 bases). With 4 bases removed from V and 4 bases from J, the gap between germline ends came to 25 bases. The CDR3 length is 18 residues. Germline lookup yields CDR1 MGHRA and CDR2 YSYEKL. Here the CDR3 reads CASSRLGRLVTLGETQYF. CDR3 DNA sequence: TGCGCCAGCAGCCGCCTCGGGAGACTAGTTACACTAGGAGAGACCCAGTACTTC.

The genes are TRBV20-1 and TRBJ2-7, with D perhaps matching TRBD1 (6 bases). Looked up from germline, CDR1 is DFQATT and CDR2 is SNEGSKA (reference sequence). The CDR3 runs 15 residues. The V and J ends lost 2 bases and 3 bases respectively, with 17 bases between them. The chain's CDR3 is CSARISIRGIYEQYF. CDR3 DNA: TGCAGTGCTAGAATCTCGATCAGGGGAATCTACGAGCAGTACTTC.

This clonotype was recorded a few times. The chain has TRBV7-9 and TRBJ2-7; 8 bases map to TRBD1. With V trimmed by 5 bases and J by 2 bases, 8 bases remained unmatched. The length of the CDR3 is 15 residues. CDR1 is SEHNR, CDR2 FQNEAQ, per germline (reference sequence). CDR3 protein: CASSRGGQGTYEQYV. CDR3 nucleotide sequence: TGTGCCAGCAGCCGAGGAGGACAGGGAACCTACGAGCAGTACGTC.